The 2 T cell receptor beta chains below all came from one sample that was sequenced in a study of cytomegalovirus exposure and HLA in healthy donors. The PCR used 60 Vbeta and 13 Jbeta primers. This table comes from immunoSEQ multiplex PCR, and its TCRdb copy is limited to in-frame clones, with some not included. Of around 130,000 clones listed, about four fifths are singletons. Sequenced sample: PBMCs. The receptors stem from a middle-aged woman in good health and CMV-seronegative.

This clone has more than one count but fewer than ten. V is TRBV19 and J is TRBJ1-1; D is possibly TRBD1 (6 bases). Trimming took 3 bases from V and 2 from J, leaving 16 bases between them. Germline V gene sequence: CDR1 LNHDA, CDR2 SQIVND (reference sequence). The CDR3 length is 16 residues. In DNA form, the CDR3 reads TGTGCCAGTAGTATCACCCGGACAGTGAAAAACACTGAAGCTTTCTTT. Translated: CASSITRTVKNTEAFF.

V usage is TRBV4-2 and J usage is TRBJ2-3, with 7 bases identical to TRBD2. Germline V CDR1 and CDR2: LGHNA, YNFKEQ. The V gene end was trimmed by 4 bases and the J gene end by 4 bases; junction bases not matched to a gene: 5. The CDR3 extends over 14 amino acids. The CDR3 loop reads CASSLGLVADTQYF. DNA of the CDR3: TGTGCCAGCAGCCTTGGACTAGTTGCAGATACGCAGTATTTT.